This TCR beta chain appears in the sequencing data of a study of metastatic and nonmetastatic thyroid tumors. V shed 1 base, J shed 9 bases, and the junction held 16 bases outside the gene matches. This CDR3 has 18 residues. The V gene's germline CDR1 is LGHNA and CDR2 YNFKEQ. This clone was counted many times. TCRdb reprocessed the PCR reads using MiXCR. The repertoire holds 5,000 to 8,000 clones, with approximately 15% as singletons. Before thyroid surgery, none of the patients had received any treatment. This chain links TRBV4-2 with TRBJ2-1; 9 bases match TRBD2. The receptor was derived from a male donor with papillary thyroid cancer or a benign thyroid nodule (not recorded which). Some clones in this sample may be carry-over from other donors' samples. Sequencing was done on a sample of tumor tissue. The CDR3 DNA reads TGTGCCAGCAGCCAAGCAGCTAGCGGGGTAACCGCCCGTAGTGAGCAGTTCTTC. Its translation is CASSQAASGVTARSEQFF.